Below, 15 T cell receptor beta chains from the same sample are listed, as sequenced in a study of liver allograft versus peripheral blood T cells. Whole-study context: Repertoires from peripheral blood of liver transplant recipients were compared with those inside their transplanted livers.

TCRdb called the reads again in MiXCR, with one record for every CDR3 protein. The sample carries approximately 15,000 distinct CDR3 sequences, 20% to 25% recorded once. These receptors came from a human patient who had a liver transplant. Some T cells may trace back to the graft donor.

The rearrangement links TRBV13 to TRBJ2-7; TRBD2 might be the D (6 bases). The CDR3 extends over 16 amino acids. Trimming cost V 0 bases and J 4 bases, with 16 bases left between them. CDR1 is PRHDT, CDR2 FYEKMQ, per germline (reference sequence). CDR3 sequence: CASSLGGSAKIYEQYF. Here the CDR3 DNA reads TGTGCCAGCAGCTTAGGCGGGAGCGCGAAAATTTACGAGCAGTACTTC.

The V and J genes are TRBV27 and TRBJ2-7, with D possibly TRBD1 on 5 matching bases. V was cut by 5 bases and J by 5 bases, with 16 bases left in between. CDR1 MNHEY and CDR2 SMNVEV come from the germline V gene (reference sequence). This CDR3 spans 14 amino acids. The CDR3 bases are TGTGCCAGCAGTACCAGGGTTTCAAGGAACGAGCAGTACTTC. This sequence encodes CASSTRVSRNEQYF.

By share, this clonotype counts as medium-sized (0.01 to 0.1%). In nucleotides, the CDR3 is TGTGCCAGCAGTGTAGGAGGGAGGGGCGGGGAGCTGTTTTTT. Protein: CASSVGGRGGELFF. The chain recombines TRBV6-1 with TRBJ2-2, with 7 bases matching TRBD2. V lost 4 bases, J lost 7 bases, and 6 bases stayed unmatched. The CDR3 length is 14 residues. Germline assignment: CDR1 MNHNS and CDR2 SASEGT.

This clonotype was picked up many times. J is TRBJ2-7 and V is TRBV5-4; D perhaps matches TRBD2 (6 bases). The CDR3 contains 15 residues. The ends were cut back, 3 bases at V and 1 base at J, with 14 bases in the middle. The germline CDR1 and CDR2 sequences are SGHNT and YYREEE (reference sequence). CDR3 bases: TGTGCCAGCAGCTCCGCCGGCGGGACGTCCTACGAGCAGTACTTC. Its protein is CASSSAGGTSYEQYF.

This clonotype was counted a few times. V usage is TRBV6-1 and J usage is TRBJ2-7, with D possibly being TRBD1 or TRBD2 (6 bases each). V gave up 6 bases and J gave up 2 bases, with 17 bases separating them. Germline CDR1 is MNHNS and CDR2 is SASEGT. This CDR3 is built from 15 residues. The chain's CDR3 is CASSRNRDSTYEQYF. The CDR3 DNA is TGTGCCAGCAGCCGAAACAGGGACTCTACCTACGAGCAGTACTTC.

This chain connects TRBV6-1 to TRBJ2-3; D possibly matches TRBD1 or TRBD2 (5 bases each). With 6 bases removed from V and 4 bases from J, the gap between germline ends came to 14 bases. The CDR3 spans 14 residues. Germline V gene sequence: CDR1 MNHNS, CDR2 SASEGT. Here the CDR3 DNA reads TGTGCCAGCAGGCCGGGACCCGGGGCAGATACGCAGTATTTT. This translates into CASRPGPGADTQYF.

The DNA for the CDR3 is TGTGCCAGCAGCCCCGGGACCGCCGGCTCCTATAATTCACCCCTCCACTTT. Translating it yields CASSPGTAGSYNSPLHF. The rearrangement links TRBV12-3 or TRBV12-4 to TRBJ1-6; D may be TRBD1 (5 bases). This CDR3 comprises 17 residues. V was shortened by 6 bases and J by 0 bases, with 15 bases between the two germline ends.

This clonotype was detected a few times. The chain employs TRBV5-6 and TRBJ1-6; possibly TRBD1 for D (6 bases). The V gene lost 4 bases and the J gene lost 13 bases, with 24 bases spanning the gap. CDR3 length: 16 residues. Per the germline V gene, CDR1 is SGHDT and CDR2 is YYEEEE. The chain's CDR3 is CASSLEWGAIPTPLHF. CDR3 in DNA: TGTGCCAGCAGCCTGGAGTGGGGGGCGATCCCAACCCCCCTCCACTTT.

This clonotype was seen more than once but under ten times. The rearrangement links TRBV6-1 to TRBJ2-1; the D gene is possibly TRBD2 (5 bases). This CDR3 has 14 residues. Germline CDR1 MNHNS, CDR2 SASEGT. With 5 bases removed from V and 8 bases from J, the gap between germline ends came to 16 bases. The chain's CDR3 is CASSYRGGFDEQFF. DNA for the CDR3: TGTGCCAGCAGTTACCGAGGAGGTTTCGATGAGCAGTTCTTC.

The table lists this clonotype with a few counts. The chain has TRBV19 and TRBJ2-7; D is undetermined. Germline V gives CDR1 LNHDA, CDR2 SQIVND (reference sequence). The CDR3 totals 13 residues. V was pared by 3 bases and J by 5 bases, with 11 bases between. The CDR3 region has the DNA TGTGCCAGTAGTATGGGCCTTAGAAACGAGCAGTACTTC. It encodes CASSMGLRNEQYF.

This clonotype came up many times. CDR3 protein: CASSYLPGPPNEKLFF. Written as DNA, the CDR3 is TGTGCCAGCAGTTACCTTCCAGGGCCTCCTAATGAAAAACTGTTTTTT. The J gene is TRBJ1-4, the V gene TRBV6-2 or TRBV6-3; weak D call: TRBD1 (5 bases). The V and J ends lost 2 bases and 3 bases respectively, with 13 bases between them. This CDR3 has 16 amino acids. The germline V gene encodes CDR1 MNHEY and CDR2 SVGEGT.

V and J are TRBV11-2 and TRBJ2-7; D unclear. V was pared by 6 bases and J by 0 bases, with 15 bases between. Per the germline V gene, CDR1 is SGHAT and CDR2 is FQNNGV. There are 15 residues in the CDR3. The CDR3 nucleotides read TGTGCCAGCAGTTTGTCCGGGTCCGACTCCTACGAGCAGTACTTC. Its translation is CASSLSGSDSYEQYF.

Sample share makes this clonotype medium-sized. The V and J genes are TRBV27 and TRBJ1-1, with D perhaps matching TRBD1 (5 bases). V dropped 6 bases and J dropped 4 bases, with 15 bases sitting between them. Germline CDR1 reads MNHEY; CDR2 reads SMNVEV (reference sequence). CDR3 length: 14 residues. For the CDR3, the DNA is TGTGCCAGCAGCCGCGGGGACGGGTTCACTGAAGCTTTCTTT. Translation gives CASSRGDGFTEAFF.

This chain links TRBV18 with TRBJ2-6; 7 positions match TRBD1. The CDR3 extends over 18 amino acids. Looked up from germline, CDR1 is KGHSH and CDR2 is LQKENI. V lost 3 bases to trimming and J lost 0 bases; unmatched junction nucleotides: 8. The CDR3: CASSPRVAGGSGANVLTF. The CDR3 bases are TGTGCCAGCTCACCCCGGGTGGCAGGGGGCTCTGGGGCCAACGTCCTGACTTTC.

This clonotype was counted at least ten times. In nucleotides, the CDR3 is TGTGCCAGCAGCTTGGCGGCGGGGATGGTCACCGGGGAGCTGTTTTTT. Protein: CASSLAAGMVTGELFF. This sequence joins TRBV5-4 and TRBJ2-2; a weak D match, TRBD2 (6 bases). The V gene's germline CDR1 is SGHNT and CDR2 YYREEE (reference sequence). With 0 bases removed from V and 4 bases from J, the gap between germline ends came to 13 bases. The CDR3 runs 16 residues.